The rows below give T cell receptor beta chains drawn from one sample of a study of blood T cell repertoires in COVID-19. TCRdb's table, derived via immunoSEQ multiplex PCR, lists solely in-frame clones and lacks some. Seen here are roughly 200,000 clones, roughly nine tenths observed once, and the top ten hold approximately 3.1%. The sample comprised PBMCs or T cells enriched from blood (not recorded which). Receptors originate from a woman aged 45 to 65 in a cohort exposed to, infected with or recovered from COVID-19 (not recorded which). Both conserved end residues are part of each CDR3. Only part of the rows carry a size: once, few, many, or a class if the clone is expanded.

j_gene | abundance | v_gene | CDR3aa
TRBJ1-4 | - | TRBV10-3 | CAISETSGPNEKLFF
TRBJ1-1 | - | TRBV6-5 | CASSLHRVSSTEAFF
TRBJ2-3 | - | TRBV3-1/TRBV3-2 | CASSSTWAGSTDTQYF
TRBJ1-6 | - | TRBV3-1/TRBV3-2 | CASSPRSTVSPLHF
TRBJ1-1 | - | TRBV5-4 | CASSFQKGARAEAFF
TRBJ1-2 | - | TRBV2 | CASSESGNYGYTF
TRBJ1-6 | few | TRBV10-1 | CAILSWHRENLKYNSPLHF
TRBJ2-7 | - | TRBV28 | CASRTNRGPGLYEQYF
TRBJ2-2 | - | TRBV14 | CASSQWTGNTGELFF
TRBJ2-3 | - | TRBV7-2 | CASSLATGGGDTQYF
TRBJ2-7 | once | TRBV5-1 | CASSAAGQVYEQYF
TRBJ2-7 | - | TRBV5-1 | CASSRGTSSSYEQYF
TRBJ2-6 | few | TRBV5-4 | CASSLPGSGANVLTF
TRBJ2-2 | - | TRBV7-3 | CASRRLRNTGELFF
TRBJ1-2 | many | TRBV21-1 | CASRNVPGQGCHGYTF
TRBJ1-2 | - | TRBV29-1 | CSVEDRGRADGYTF
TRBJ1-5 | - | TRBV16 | CASSLGADQPQHF
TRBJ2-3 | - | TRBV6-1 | CASSVLAGGHTDTQYF
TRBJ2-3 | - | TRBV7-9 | CASSLVKLSSTDTQYF
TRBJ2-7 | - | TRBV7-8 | CASSLAFGAEQYF
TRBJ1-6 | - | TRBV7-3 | CASSLRGRVYNSPLHF
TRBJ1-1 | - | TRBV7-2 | CASSGNRGTEAFF